This TCR beta chain is from a study of cytomegalovirus exposure and HLA in healthy donors. At the level of the study: Early release data held tens of millions of unique TCRs from HLA-typed donors.

It was with 60 Vbeta and 13 Jbeta primers that the PCR ran. Profiled with immunoSEQ multiplex PCR; TCRdb holds only in-frame clones, not every one. This table has some 160,000 clones, about four fifths appearing once. In germline, CDR1 is SGDLS, CDR2 YYNGEE. The CDR3 is 15 amino acids. With V trimmed by 0 bases and J by 2 bases, 3 bases remained unmatched. Study outcomes and limitations: Analysis was performed later, and it showed HLA-associated TCR beta chains to be more clonally expanded than equally common others.

This clone was counted between two and nine times. Antigen specificity is unknown. The clonotype was recovered from a male donor in good health and CMV-seropositive. Sequencing was carried out using PBMCs. J is TRBJ2-7 and V is TRBV9; the match to TRBD2 covers 9 bases. The CDR3 loop reads CASSVALAGTYEQYF. Here the CDR3 DNA reads TGTGCCAGCAGCGTAGCCCTAGCGGGGACCTACGAGCAGTACTTC.